Shown below are 31 T cell receptor beta chains from a single sample sequenced in a study of CD8+ T cells in alopecia areata. TCR sequencing used cDNA made by reverse transcription of extracted RNA. The data were produced by immunoSEQ multiplex PCR, yet TCRdb's version contains in-frame clones alone and is incomplete. This sample has 95,000 to 110,000 clones, with roughly 50% found just once. The sequenced material came from CD4+ T cells sorted from blood. The receptors come from a human donor in good health.

The genes are TRBV29-1 and TRBJ2-6; D is undetermined. V was pared by 3 bases and J by 6 bases, with 15 bases between. In germline, CDR1 is SQVTM, CDR2 ANQGSEA. The length of the CDR3 is 15 residues. CDR3 coding DNA: TGCAGCGTTGAGGCCAGTTCCTCTACGGCCAACGTCCTGACTTTC. It encodes CSVEASSSTANVLTF.

The chain joins TRBV29-1 to TRBJ2-7; D remains unclear. The V gene lost 6 bases and the J gene lost 5 bases, with 11 bases spanning the gap. CDR3 length: 11 residues. Germline assignment: CDR1 SQVTM and CDR2 ANQGSEA. This CDR3 reads CSVATLNEQYF. CDR3 coding DNA: TGCAGCGTAGCGACACTGAACGAGCAGTACTTC.

The rearrangement links TRBV5-6 to TRBJ1-1; the D is unclear. The germline V gene encodes CDR1 SGHDT and CDR2 YYEEEE. There are 15 residues in the CDR3. V gave up 0 bases and J gave up 6 bases, with 15 bases separating them. DNA of the CDR3: TGTGCCAGCAGCTTGGTCCCGTGGGTGAGCTCTGAAGCTTTCTTT. Its protein product is CASSLVPWVSSEAFF.

V usage is TRBV5-1 and J usage is TRBJ2-3, with D uncertain. The V end lost 0 bases, the J end lost 0 bases, and 5 bases lay between the germline ends. Looked up from germline, CDR1 is SGHRS and CDR2 is YFSETQ. The CDR3 has 14 amino acids. CDR3 loop: CASSLGYSTDTQYF. CDR3 DNA sequence: TGCGCCAGCAGCTTGGGTTACAGCACAGATACGCAGTATTTT.

The V call is TRBV5-1, the J call TRBJ2-2; 7 bases line up with TRBD1. Losses at the gene ends were 0 bases for V and 1 base for J; bases not matched to a gene: 3. In germline, CDR1 is SGHRS, CDR2 YFSETQ. The CDR3 is 16 residues long. In DNA, the CDR3 is TGCGCCAGCAGCTTGGCGGGACAGATGAACACCGGGGAGCTGTTTTTT. Its translation is CASSLAGQMNTGELFF.

V usage is TRBV2 and J usage is TRBJ2-5, with 7 bases identical to TRBD1. The CDR3 sequence is 11 residues long. CDR1 and CDR2 from the germline V gene are SNHLY and FYNNEI. With V trimmed by 8 bases and J by 4 bases, 1 base remained unmatched. For the CDR3, the DNA is TGTGCCAGCTCAGGGGGAGAGACCCAGTACTTC. The encoded protein is CASSGGETQYF.

The gene calls are TRBV7-9 and TRBJ1-1; possibly TRBD1 for D (5 bases). The CDR3 contains 12 residues. V was clipped by 3 bases and J by 12 bases, with 14 bases between them. Germline V gives CDR1 SEHNR, CDR2 FQNEAQ (reference sequence). The CDR3 DNA is TGTGCCAGCAGCTTTGGGTTACAGGATACTTTCTTT. Amino acids: CASSFGLQDTFF.

V and J are TRBV5-6 and TRBJ2-3; TRBD2 matches 8 bases. This CDR3 has 18 amino acids. J was trimmed by 2 bases and V by 6 bases; bases with no gene match: 17. CDR1 SGHDT and CDR2 YYEEEE come from the germline V gene. Written as DNA, the CDR3 is TGTGCCAGCATCACGCAGTGGGTAGCGGGGACGTCCACAGATACGCAGTATTTT. This encodes CASITQWVAGTSTDTQYF. Combining the CDR3 with reference TRBV5-6 and TRBJ2-3 gives the whole variable domain DAGVTQSPTHLIKTRGQQVTLRCSPKSGHDTVSWYQQALGQGPQFIFQYYEEEERQRGNFPDRFSGHQFPNYSSELNVNALLLGDSALYLCASITQWVAGTSTDTQYFGPGTRLTVL.

This clone was observed a single time. The rearrangement joins TRBV4-2 to TRBJ1-3, with 7 nucleotides matching TRBD1. Germline values: CDR1 LGHNA, CDR2 YNFKEQ. The CDR3 sequence is 17 residues long. V shed 2 bases, J shed 0 bases, and the junction held 7 bases outside the gene matches. The CDR3: CASSQLSGGSSGNTIYF. CDR3 bases: TGTGCCAGCAGCCAATTATCAGGGGGGAGCTCTGGAAACACCATATATTTT.

The V call is TRBV18, the J call TRBJ2-5; weak D call: TRBD2 (6 bases). The CDR3 runs 13 residues. Deletions cut 0 bases from V and 4 bases from J, with 6 bases between. Per germline, CDR1 KGHSH and CDR2 LQKENI. Here the CDR3 DNA reads TGTGCCAGCTCACCACCGGGGGGAGAGACCCAGTACTTC. It translates to CASSPPGGETQYF.

J is TRBJ1-4 and V is TRBV30; maybe TRBD1 (5 bases). Trimming removed 3 bases at V and 8 bases at J, with 19 bases between. This CDR3 is built from 15 residues. Germline V lookup: CDR1 GTSNPN, CDR2 SVGIG (reference sequence). The CDR3 region is CAWSPLGDPGEKLFF. Here the CDR3 DNA reads TGTGCCTGGAGCCCCCTAGGGGACCCTGGGGAAAAACTGTTTTTT. The full variable domain, with the rest looked up from reference TRBV30 and TRBJ1-4, is SQTIHQWPATLVQPVGSPLSLECTVEGTSNPNLYWYRQAAGRGLQLLFYSVGIGQISSEVPQNLSASRPQDRQFILSSKKLLLSDSGFYLCAWSPLGDPGEKLFFGSGTQLSVL.

This clone was detected only once. The chain links TRBV15 to TRBJ1-2; TRBD1 agrees at 7 bases. The germline V gene has CDR1 LNHNV and CDR2 YYDKDF (reference sequence). J gave up 4 bases and V 5 bases, and 7 bases lay outside the gene matches. The CDR3 has 14 residues. In DNA, the CDR3 is TGTGCCACCAGCCGACCTGGGACAGTCTATGGCTACACCTTC. As protein: CATSRPGTVYGYTF.

The chain recombines TRBV6-1 with TRBJ2-1, with a weak D call TRBD2 (5 bases). Trimming stripped 4 bases from V and 8 bases from J, with 9 bases between. Germline V gives CDR1 MNHNS, CDR2 SASEGT. This CDR3 comprises 12 residues. CDR3 coding DNA: TGTGCCAGCAGTGTGGACTTTTATGAGCAGTTCTTC. This translates into CASSVDFYEQFF.

This chain connects TRBV5-6 to TRBJ2-5, with a weak D call TRBD2 (5 bases). Between the trimmed V and J ends, which lost 0 bases and 10 bases, there was a span of 13 bases. Germline-derived CDR1 and CDR2 are SGHDT and YYEEEE. The CDR3 totals 13 residues. The CDR3 protein is CASSLEARGFQYF. As DNA, the CDR3 is TGTGCCAGCAGCTTGGAGGCTAGAGGGTTCCAGTACTTC. The full variable domain, in which reference TRBV5-6 and TRBJ2-5 provide the parts outside the CDR3, is DAGVTQSPTHLIKTRGQQVTLRCSPKSGHDTVSWYQQALGQGPQFIFQYYEEEERQRGNFPDRFSGHQFPNYSSELNVNALLLGDSALYLCASSLEARGFQYFGPGTRLLVL.

The chain links TRBV2 to TRBJ1-1; D unclear. This CDR3 has 12 amino acids. The germline V gene encodes CDR1 SNHLY and CDR2 FYNNEI. V was trimmed by 6 bases and J by 4 bases, leaving 9 bases between them. CDR3 residues: CASSWWGTEAFF. The CDR3 coding sequence is TGTGCCAGCAGCTGGTGGGGCACTGAAGCTTTCTTT.

V and J are TRBV7-2 and TRBJ2-3; D gene unclear. The germline V gene has CDR1 SGHTA and CDR2 FQGNSA. CDR3 size: 11 residues. Deletions cut 8 bases from V and 6 bases from J, with 9 bases between. CDR3 protein: CASQSGDTQYF. The CDR3 coding sequence is TGTGCCAGCCAATCCGGGGATACGCAGTATTTT.

CDR3: CASSFEDRGVQPQHF. The CDR3 DNA sequence: TGTGCCAGCAGTTTCGAGGACAGGGGCGTCCAGCCCCAGCATTTT. V usage is TRBV6-6 and J usage is TRBJ1-5, with TRBD1 identical over 9 bases. V gave up 4 bases and J gave up 7 bases; unmatched junction bases: 8. The CDR3 sequence is 15 residues long. The germline V gene encodes CDR1 MNHNY and CDR2 SVGAGI (reference sequence).

The CDR3 here is CASGKGQIRETQYF. Written as DNA, the CDR3 is TGTGCCAGCGGTAAAGGACAGATCAGGGAGACCCAGTACTTC. The chain combines TRBV9 with TRBJ2-5; D possibly corresponds to TRBD1 (6 bases). This CDR3 has 14 amino acids. The V and J ends lost 7 bases and 5 bases respectively, with 18 bases between them. Germline V CDR1 and CDR2: SGDLS, YYNGEE.

The chain couples TRBV30 to TRBJ2-3, with D unresolved. The CDR3 has 11 residues. CDR1 and CDR2 from the germline V gene are GTSNPN and SVGIG (reference sequence). Trimming took off 2 bases at V and 4 bases at J, with 4 bases between the two ends. The chain's CDR3 is CAWSIADTQYF. DNA for the CDR3: TGTGCCTGGAGTATCGCAGATACGCAGTATTTT.

The chain carries TRBV19 and TRBJ1-5; 8 bases match TRBD1. CDR3 length equals 13 residues. The germline gives CDR1 LNHDA, CDR2 SQIVND (reference sequence). Trimming at V came to 6 bases and at J to 3 bases, leaving 1 base not matched to a gene. The CDR3 nucleotides are TGTGCCAGTAGGACAGGGGACAATCAGCCCCAGCATTTT. Encoded protein: CASRTGDNQPQHF.

As regards this clone: An end of the junction does not agree with germline; a read error may underlie this. This chain connects TRBV7-9 to TRBJ1-1; TRBD1 agrees at 8 bases. CDR1 is SEHNR and CDR2 is FQNEAQ in the germline V gene (reference sequence). The length of the CDR3 is 14 residues. CDR3 nucleotides: TGTGCCAGCAGCCTAGCCGGGACAGGTAATGAAGCTTTCTTT. It codes for CASSLAGTGNEAFF.

The chain combines TRBV19 with TRBJ2-5; D is perhaps TRBD1 (6 bases). The CDR3 is 15 amino acids. Per the germline V gene, CDR1 is LNHDA and CDR2 is SQIVND (reference sequence). The V and J ends lost 4 bases and 1 base respectively, with 13 bases between them. The CDR3 DNA reads as TGTGCCAGTAGTAGTCAGGGGAACGTCCAAGAGACCCAGTACTTC. This translates into CASSSQGNVQETQYF.

This clone appeared a few times. The V and J genes are TRBV9 and TRBJ2-7; TRBD1 agrees at 10 bases. The CDR3 covers 13 residues. Trimming removed 3 bases from V and 4 bases from J; junction bases left unmatched: 1. CDR1 SGDLS and CDR2 YYNGEE come from the germline V gene. CDR3 region: CASSGQGAYEQYF. For the CDR3, the DNA is TGTGCCAGCAGCGGACAGGGGGCTTACGAGCAGTACTTC.

CDR3 residues: CASSLAGQGSYTF. DNA for the CDR3: TGTGCCAGCAGCTTAGCCGGACAGGGCAGCTACACCTTC. This rearrangement joins TRBV13 to TRBJ1-2; 8 bases are a match to TRBD1. Germline loops: CDR1 PRHDT, CDR2 FYEKMQ (reference sequence). V lost 1 base to trimming and J lost 9 bases; unmatched junction nucleotides: 4. The CDR3 is made up of 13 amino acids.

This clone was recorded only once. The J gene is TRBJ2-1, the V gene TRBV27, with a tentative D call TRBD2 (5 bases). Germline values: CDR1 MNHEY, CDR2 SMNVEV (reference sequence). This CDR3 has 16 amino acids. The germline V and J ends were trimmed by 5 bases and 0 bases, with 14 bases remaining between them. In DNA form, the CDR3 reads TGTGCCAGCAGTCAACCCAGCGGAAGCTCCTACAATGAGCAGTTCTTC. This sequence encodes CASSQPSGSSYNEQFF.

This rearrangement joins TRBV6-4 to TRBJ2-3; 10 nucleotides line up with TRBD1. CDR1 is MRHNA and CDR2 is SNTAGT in the germline V gene. This CDR3 contains 15 residues. With 3 bases clipped from V and 8 bases from J, the junction kept 8 bases outside the gene matches. In nucleotides, the CDR3 is TGTGCCAGCAGTGAAGCTGGACAGGGGGTTAGTACGCAGTATTTT. It yields the protein CASSEAGQGVSTQYF.

This clone has more than one count but fewer than ten. The rearrangement links TRBV10-2 to TRBJ1-6, with TRBD1 identical over 8 bases. This CDR3 has 14 amino acids. The germline gives CDR1 WSHSY, CDR2 SAAADI. V was pared by 6 bases and J by 7 bases, with 5 bases of the junction left unmatched. The CDR3 is CASSGQGRNSPLHF. CDR3 DNA: TGCGCCAGCAGCGGACAGGGTCGGAATTCACCCCTCCACTTT.

This clone was observed a handful of times. As DNA, the CDR3 is TGTGCCAGCAGCGTCGGCTGGGCTAATGAGCAGTTCTTC. Amino acid sequence: CASSVGWANEQFF. The rearrangement joins TRBV9 to TRBJ2-1; D remains unclear. V was shortened by 2 bases and J by 7 bases, with 10 bases between the two germline ends. This CDR3 region has 13 residues. The germline V gene encodes CDR1 SGDLS and CDR2 YYNGEE.

This chain uses TRBV6-5 with TRBJ1-5, with D unresolved. Germline V gene sequence: CDR1 MNHEY, CDR2 SVGAGI. This CDR3 spans 15 amino acids. Trimming cost V 5 bases and J 6 bases, with 17 bases left between them. The chain's CDR3 is CASSPDGERSQPQHF. In nucleotides, the CDR3 is TGTGCCAGCAGTCCGGACGGCGAGCGTAGTCAGCCCCAGCATTTT.

This clone showed up just a few times. J is TRBJ2-5 and V is TRBV7-6; 10 nucleotides agree with TRBD2. The CDR3 totals 12 residues. From germline, CDR1 is SGHVS and CDR2 FNYEAQ. CDR3 region: CASGGQGETQYF. The DNA of the CDR3 is TGTGCTAGCGGGGGGCAAGGAGAGACCCAGTACTTC.

The rearrangement joins TRBV2 to TRBJ2-5, with 13 nucleotides matching TRBD2. In germline, CDR1 is SNHLY, CDR2 FYNNEI. The J segment lost 5 bases and the V segment lost 6 bases, leaving 3 bases of the junction unmatched. The CDR3 covers 14 residues. The CDR3 here is CASRGTSGDETQYF. The CDR3 region has the DNA TGTGCCAGCAGGGGGACTAGCGGGGACGAGACCCAGTACTTC.